Included here is one T cell receptor (beta chain) sequence, with context. What it binds is unknown. V shed 2 bases and J 6 bases; nucleotides not matched to a gene: 12. Germline CDR1 SEHNR, CDR2 FQNEAQ (reference sequence). This CDR3 has 16 residues. This sample is part of a study of vaccination and CD4 T cells after COVID-19. The Oncomine TCR Beta short-read assay was applied to DNA of cultured CD4+ T cells. From the PCR reads, TCRdb called clonotypes with MiXCR, one entry per CDR3 protein. Of roughly 6,800 distinct CDR3 sequences in the sample, 25% were seen once. Treatment given: approximately nine-day PBMC culture with coronavirus spike peptide pools or control peptides (ViraFEST assay).

The sample here was CD4+ T cells from blood, cultured in vitro, taken after SARS-CoV-2 vaccination. The receptor was derived from a human donor who had recovered from COVID-19. The rearrangement joins TRBV7-9 to TRBJ1-1; 7 bases fit TRBD1. CDR3 protein: CASSLPSQGSSAEAFF. CDR3 bases: TGTGCCAGCAGCTTACCCTCACAGGGGAGTAGCGCTGAAGCTTTCTTT.